A selection of T cell receptor beta chains follows, all from one sample in a study of blood T cells in healthy people across ages. TCRdb re-called the 5' RACE reads with MiXCR, one entry per CDR3 protein. This table has hundreds of thousands of distinct CDR3 sequences, over 20% appearing once. Sequences were obtained from blood. The receptor set was obtained from a man between 65 and 85 years old in good health. Both conserved end residues are part of each CDR3. A D gene is named only where the DNA matches it firmly. Not all rows give a size; the values are once, few, many and, for expanded clones, a class.

d_call	j_call	clone_size	v_call	cdr3_nt	cdr3_aa
.	TRBJ1-3	few	TRBV25-1	TGTGCCACCTCTGGGACCTCTGGAAACACCATATATTTT	CATSGTSGNTIYF
.	TRBJ1-3	many	TRBV6-6	TGTGCCAGCAGTTACTCAGCCGGCAACTCTGGAAACACCATATATTTT	CASSYSAGNSGNTIYF
.	TRBJ2-1	once	TRBV7-7	TGTGCTAGCAGCTTGGGGCGGGTCTCCTACAATGAGCAGTTCTTC	CASSLGRVSYNEQFF
.	TRBJ2-7	.	TRBV6-2/TRBV6-3	TGTGCCAGCACCAACCCGCCGGGTAGTTGGCCCTACGAGCAGTACTTC	CASTNPPGSWPYEQYF
.	TRBJ2-1	.	TRBV5-1	TGCGCCAGCAGCTTGGTTTCGTTTAGGCGGAGTCGGAACAATGAGCAGTTCTTC	CASSLVSFRRSRNNEQFF
.	TRBJ2-3	.	TRBV20-1	TGCAGTACCTTTACAACTAGCACAGATACGCAGTATTTT	CSTFTTSTDTQYF
TRBD2	TRBJ2-3	.	TRBV9	TGTGCCAGCAGCTCACTTAGCGGGAGGGCGCAGTATTTT	CASSSLSGRAQYF
TRBD2	TRBJ2-3	.	TRBV7-6	TGTGCCAGCAGCTTCGGGGTGGCGGGAGAGGCAGATACGCAGTATTTT	CASSFGVAGEADTQYF
TRBD1	TRBJ1-4	.	TRBV3-1	TGTGCCAGCAGCCCCCGGGACAGCGGCTTTGCAACTAATGAAAAACTGTTTTTT	CASSPRDSGFATNEKLFF
TRBD2	TRBJ2-3	once	TRBV5-8	TGTGCCAGCAGCTTGGGAGGTCAGCGGGACACAGATACGCAGTATTTT	CASSLGGQRDTDTQYF
TRBD2	TRBJ2-2	.	TRBV2	TGTGCCAGCAGTGTTAGCGGGATGAACACCGGGGAGCTGTTTTTT	CASSVSGMNTGELFF
.	TRBJ1-1	once	TRBV3-1	TGTGCCAGCACTCCGGGACACCTGAACACTGAAGCTTTCTTT	CASTPGHLNTEAFF
TRBD2	TRBJ2-3	few	TRBV12-5	TGTGCTAGCGCTCAGGCGGGAGGGATCACAGATACGCAGTATTTT	CASAQAGGITDTQYF
.	TRBJ2-1	.	TRBV11-1	TGTGCCAGCAGCTTCGAAACCGGGACAAACAATGAGCAGTTCTTC	CASSFETGTNNEQFF
.	TRBJ2-5	many	TRBV28	TGTGCCAGCAGTTTACCCTGGAACAAAGAGACCCAGTACTTC	CASSLPWNKETQYF
TRBD2	TRBJ2-1	many	TRBV29-1	TGCAGCGTCCGCCGGACTAGCGGGAGGGTCGAAGAGCAGTTCTTC	CSVRRTSGRVEEQFF
.	TRBJ2-5	.	TRBV6-5	TGTGCCAGCGCAAGGGCCCAAGAGACCCAGTACTTC	CASARAQETQYF
TRBD2	TRBJ2-2	.	TRBV6-2/TRBV6-3	TGTGCCAGTAACCGGGACTATGACACCGGGGAGCTGTTTTTT	CASNRDYDTGELFF
.	TRBJ1-1	few	TRBV4-3	TGCGCCAGCAGCCAGGGGGCGAACACTGAAGCTTTCTTT	CASSQGANTEAFF
TRBD2	TRBJ2-1	.	TRBV20-1	TGCAGTGCTAGGGGGGCTAGCGGGGACACCTACAATGAGCAGTTCTTC	CSARGASGDTYNEQFF
.	TRBJ2-2	few	TRBV6-1	TGTGCCAGCAGTGAAGCCCCGAACACCGGGGAGCTGTTTTTT	CASSEAPNTGELFF
TRBD1	TRBJ2-4	few	TRBV12-3/TRBV12-4	TGTGCCAGCAGTTTCTTACAGGGGAACATTCAGTACTTC	CASSFLQGNIQYF
TRBD1	TRBJ2-7	few	TRBV9	TGTGCCAGCAGCGTAGAGACAGGGCTATATGAGCAGTACTTC	CASSVETGLYEQYF
.	TRBJ1-1	.	TRBV10-3	TGTGCCATCAGCCAACAGGGAGGGAACACTGAAGCTTTCTTT	CAISQQGGNTEAFF
.	TRBJ1-4	.	TRBV12-3/TRBV12-4	TGTGCCAGCAGTTCCTCAATGAGCACCAATGAAAAACTGTTTTTT	CASSSSMSTNEKLFF
TRBD2	TRBJ2-7	.	TRBV20-1	TGCAGTGCTACCCGGCTAGCGGGGAAAACCTACGAGCAGTACTTC	CSATRLAGKTYEQYF
.	TRBJ2-7	.	TRBV20-1	TGCAGTGCCAAGCAGGTGGGAGTTCACGAGCAGTACTTC	CSAKQVGVHEQYF
.	TRBJ2-1	few	TRBV3-1	TGTGCCAGCAGCCAAGAACGTCTAGCGCGGAATGAGCAGTTCTTC	CASSQERLARNEQFF
TRBD2	TRBJ2-5	few	TRBV7-9	TGTGCCAGCAGCTTAGGGGAACTAGCGGGATCTCAAGAGACCCAGTACTTC	CASSLGELAGSQETQYF
.	TRBJ1-2	.	TRBV28	TGTGCCAGCAGGATTAACAGGGAGACCTATGGAGTATTC	CASRINRETYGVF
.	TRBJ2-2	few	TRBV14	TGTGCCAGCAGCCAATCCCAGGGGACCACCGGGGAGCTGTTTTTT	CASSQSQGTTGELFF
TRBD1	TRBJ2-7	few	TRBV6-1	TGTGCCGCCAACCGGGACAGGCTCAACGAGCAGTACTTC	CAANRDRLNEQYF
TRBD1	TRBJ1-2	.	TRBV20-1	TGCAGTGCTGGATCCGGGACAGGGTTCGGCTACACCTTC	CSAGSGTGFGYTF
.	TRBJ2-6	few	TRBV20-1	TGCAGTGCCCGAAAGGGGGATGGGGCCAACGTCCCGACTTTC	CSARKGDGANVPTF
TRBD1	TRBJ2-5	.	TRBV20-1	TGCAGTGCTTGGACAGGGGGCGGAGAGACCCAGTACTTC	CSAWTGGGETQYF
.	TRBJ1-3	many	TRBV7-9	TGTGCCAGCAGCCGTGCCGGATCTTACTCTGGAAACACCATATATTTT	CASSRAGSYSGNTIYF
.	TRBJ2-7	many	TRBV7-9	TGTGCCAGCAGCATAGGATGGGGAGTCCTTTCCTACGAGCAGTACTTC	CASSIGWGVLSYEQYF
TRBD1	TRBJ2-2	few	TRBV3-1	TGTGCCAGCGGGACAGCTGGCGGGGAGCTGTTTTTT	CASGTAGGELFF
.	TRBJ2-5	.	TRBV2	TGTGCCACCAATCTCGGCCCAGAGACCCAGTACTTC	CATNLGPETQYF
.	TRBJ1-5	.	TRBV3-1	TGTGCCAGCAGCCCGGACAGTCGGCAGCCCCAGCATTTT	CASSPDSRQPQHF
TRBD2	TRBJ2-1	.	TRBV7-3	TGTGCCAGCAGATCCGCCGGGACTAGCGAAGTCAATGAGCAGTTCTTC	CASRSAGTSEVNEQFF
TRBD1	TRBJ1-2	.	TRBV4-1	TGCGCCAGCAGCCAAGAGGGGACAGGGCTAGGCTACACCTTC	CASSQEGTGLGYTF
.	TRBJ1-4	.	TRBV4-1	TGCGCCAGCAGCCTATTACCAGACGCAACTAATGAAAAACTGTTTTTT	CASSLLPDATNEKLFF
.	TRBJ2-7	few	TRBV4-3	TGCGCCAGCAGCCAAGATATCGCAGGGGACCTGGGCTACGAGCAGTACTTC	CASSQDIAGDLGYEQYF
.	TRBJ1-4	.	TRBV28	TGTGCCAGCAGTTCCTTTGGGCGGGAAACTAATGAAAAACTGTTTTTT	CASSSFGRETNEKLFF
.	TRBJ2-4	.	TRBV27	TGTGCCAGCAGTTTAACAGGGTTGGGAGCCAAAAACATTCAGTACTTC	CASSLTGLGAKNIQYF
.	TRBJ1-1	many	TRBV6-2/TRBV6-3	TGTGCCAGCAGTTACCGGAGGGGCGGAGCTTTCTTT	CASSYRRGGAFF
TRBD1	TRBJ1-4	few	TRBV7-2	TGTGCCAGCAGCTTCCGGACAGGAGCGAAACTGTTTTTT	CASSFRTGAKLFF
.	TRBJ2-5	many	TRBV4-3	TGCGCCAGCAGCCAAGATAGGCGAGAGACCCAGTACTTC	CASSQDRRETQYF
.	TRBJ1-2	many	TRBV29-1	TGCAGCGTTGTTTCGCCTAACTATGGCTACACCTTC	CSVVSPNYGYTF